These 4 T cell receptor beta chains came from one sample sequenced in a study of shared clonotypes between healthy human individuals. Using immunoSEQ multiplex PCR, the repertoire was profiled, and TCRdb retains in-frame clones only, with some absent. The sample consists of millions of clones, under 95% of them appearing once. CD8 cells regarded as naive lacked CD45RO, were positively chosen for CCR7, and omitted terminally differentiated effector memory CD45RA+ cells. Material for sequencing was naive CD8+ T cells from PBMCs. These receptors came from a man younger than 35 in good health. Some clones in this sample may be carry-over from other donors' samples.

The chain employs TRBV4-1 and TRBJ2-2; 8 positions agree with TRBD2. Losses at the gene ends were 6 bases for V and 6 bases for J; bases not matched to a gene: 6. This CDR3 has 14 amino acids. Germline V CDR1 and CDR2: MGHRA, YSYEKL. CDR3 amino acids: CASSMGTSSGELFF. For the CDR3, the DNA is TGCGCCAGCAGTATGGGGACTAGTTCCGGGGAGCTGTTTTTT.

DNA of the CDR3: TGTGCCAGCAGCCTCCCGGAGGGCGGCGATGAGCAGTTCTTC. Its protein product is CASSLPEGGDEQFF. The chain couples TRBV28 to TRBJ2-1, with TRBD2 as a possible D gene (6 bases). CDR1 is MDHEN and CDR2 is SYDVKM in the germline V gene. The V end was cut by 6 bases, the J end by 8 bases, with 17 bases between. CDR3 length: 14 residues.

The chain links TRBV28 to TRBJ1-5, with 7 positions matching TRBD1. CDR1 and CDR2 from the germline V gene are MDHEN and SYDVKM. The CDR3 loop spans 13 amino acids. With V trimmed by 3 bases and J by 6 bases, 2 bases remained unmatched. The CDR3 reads CASSFQGGQPQHF. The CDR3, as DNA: TGTGCCAGCAGTTTTCAGGGGGGTCAGCCCCAGCATTTT.

For the CDR3, the DNA is TGTGCCAGCAGTCCGCACGGGGGACGGGGCACTGTCGAGCAGTACTTC. This gives the protein CASSPHGGRGTVEQYF. This chain uses TRBV27 with TRBJ2-7; D is possibly TRBD2 (6 bases). The germline V gene encodes CDR1 MNHEY and CDR2 SMNVEV (reference sequence). The CDR3 consists of 16 residues. V lost 5 bases and J 6 bases, leaving 23 bases between the germline ends.